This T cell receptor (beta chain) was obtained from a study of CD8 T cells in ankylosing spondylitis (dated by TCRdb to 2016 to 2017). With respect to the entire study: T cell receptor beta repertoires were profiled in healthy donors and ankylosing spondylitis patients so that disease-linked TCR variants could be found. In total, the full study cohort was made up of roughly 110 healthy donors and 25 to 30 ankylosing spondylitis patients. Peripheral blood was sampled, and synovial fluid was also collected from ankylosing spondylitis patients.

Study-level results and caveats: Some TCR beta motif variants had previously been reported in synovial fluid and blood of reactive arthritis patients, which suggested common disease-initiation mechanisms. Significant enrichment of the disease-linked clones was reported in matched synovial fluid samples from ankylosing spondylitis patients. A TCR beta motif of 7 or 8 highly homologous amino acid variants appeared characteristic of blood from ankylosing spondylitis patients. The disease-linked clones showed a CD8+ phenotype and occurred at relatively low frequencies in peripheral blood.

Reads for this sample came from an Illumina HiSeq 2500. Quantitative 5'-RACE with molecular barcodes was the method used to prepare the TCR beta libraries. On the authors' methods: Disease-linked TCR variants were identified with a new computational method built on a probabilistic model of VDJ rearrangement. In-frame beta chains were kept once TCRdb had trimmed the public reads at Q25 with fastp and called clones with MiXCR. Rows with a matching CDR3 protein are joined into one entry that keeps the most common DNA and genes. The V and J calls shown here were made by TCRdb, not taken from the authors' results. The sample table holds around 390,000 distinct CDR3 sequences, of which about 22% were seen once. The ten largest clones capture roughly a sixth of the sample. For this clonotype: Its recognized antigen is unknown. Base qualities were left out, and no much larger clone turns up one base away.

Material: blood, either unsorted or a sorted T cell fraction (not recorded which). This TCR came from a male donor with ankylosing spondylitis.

Read as DNA, the sequence is TGCAGTGCTAGACGGGACTCCTACGAGCAGTACTTC. Its coded protein is CSARRDSYEQYF. The chain is encoded by TRBV20-1 joined to TRBJ2-7, and possibly TRBD2, on 5 matching bases. Between the V and J ends, shortened by 2 bases and 0 bases respectively, the junction contains 5 bases. Counted from cysteine to phenylalanine, this CDR3 has 12 amino acids. The sequence is cut down to CDR3 DNA, 36 bases in frame from base 1. Taken from the germline V gene (reference sequence), the CDR1 and CDR2 loops are DFQATT and SNEGSKA.